What follows describes a single T cell receptor (beta chain). Its matching antigen is unknown. This sample was included in a study of naive and memory T cell subsets. General study findings and limits: This RNA-based method may be sensitive to activation-related transcript changes.

The sample's treatment: skin biopsy from PPD injection site in Mantoux-positive individual. A UMI-containing oligonucleotide was joined by 3' ligation to the TCR cDNA template. Individuals with a positive Mantoux test gave biopsies from PPD-injected skin. Unsorted total RNA, about 1 to 1000 ng, was DNase treated before reverse transcription. Four PCR rounds used nested alpha and beta constant region primers plus the SP2 primer. Alpha and beta constant region primers primed reverse transcription for blood and skin samples. Each CDR3 protein gets one entry after TCRdb re-called the UMI-ligation and nested PCR reads with MiXCR. The sample comprises about 37,000 distinct CDR3 sequences, about 11% of which are singletons, and less than 4% rests with the top ten. Material: skin, obtained from a tuberculin skin test site. The origin of this receptor is an adult in good health.

CDR3 in amino acids: CASSLRSGQNYEQYF. In DNA form, the CDR3 reads TGTGCCAGCAGCTTAAGGTCGGGACAGAACTACGAGCAGTACTTC. The chain has TRBV7-3 and TRBJ2-7; TRBD1 matches at 7 bases. The CDR3 sequence is 15 residues long. The V gene end was trimmed by 1 base and the J gene end by 3 bases; junction bases not matched to a gene: 6. Per germline, CDR1 SGHTA and CDR2 FQGTGA.